Below, 18 T cell receptor beta chains from the same sample are listed, as sequenced in a study of T cells in Graves' hyperthyroidism and ophthalmopathy. RNA transcripts provided the source from which TCR beta CDR3 regions were amplified. Primed by the HTBI set, a first-round RT-PCR was run on the TCR CDR3. MiXCR was run by TCRdb on the multiplex PCR reads, yielding one entry per CDR3 protein. The sample has a few hundred thousand distinct CDR3 sequences, about a fifth seen once; the top ten hold less than 45%. Sequencing input: blood. These receptors were collected from a man aged 18 to 29 with Graves' ophthalmopathy.

This clonotype was seen only a few times. V gene TRBV20-1 combines with J gene TRBJ1-6; TRBD1 matches at 11 bases. Trimming cost V 7 bases and J 1 base; bases outside gene matches: 9. The CDR3 totals 17 residues. Germline V gene data show CDR1 as DFQATT and CDR2 as SNEGSKA (reference sequence). This chain's CDR3 is CSGQPGQGESYNSPLHF. CDR3 DNA sequence: TGCAGTGGCCAGCCGGGACAGGGGGAGTCCTATAATTCACCCCTCCACTTT.

The chain employs TRBV4-2 and TRBJ1-1, with 12 bases that match TRBD1. The germline V gene encodes CDR1 LGHNA and CDR2 YNFKEQ. CDR3 length: 16 amino acids. The junction had 3 bases not matched to a gene; V was cut back by 0 bases and J by 4 bases. The CDR3 here is CASSQDPGQGATEAFF. The CDR3 nucleotides are TGTGCCAGCAGCCAAGATCCGGGACAGGGGGCCACTGAAGCTTTCTTT.

This clonotype was seen at least ten times. V gene TRBV28 combines with J gene TRBJ2-5, with 8 bases fitting TRBD1. Germline values: CDR1 MDHEN, CDR2 SYDVKM. CDR3 size: 13 residues. With V trimmed by 7 bases and J by 4 bases, 5 bases remained unmatched. CDR3 protein: CASTGDRLETQYF. The CDR3 DNA is TGTGCCAGCACCGGGGACAGGTTAGAGACCCAGTACTTC.

V and J are TRBV20-1 and TRBJ2-1, with D possibly being TRBD1 (7 bases). V lost 6 bases and J lost 4, with 16 bases in between. CDR1 DFQATT and CDR2 SNEGSKA come from the germline V gene (reference sequence). The CDR3 runs to 14 residues. The CDR3 loop is CSARGVQIYNEQFF. CDR3 nucleotides: TGCAGTGCCAGGGGGGTTCAGATATACAATGAGCAGTTCTTC.

Ten or more counts support this clonotype. This rearrangement joins TRBV6-1 to TRBJ2-5; D possibly corresponds to TRBD2 (5 bases). V was pared by 10 bases and J by 3 bases, with 21 bases between. Germline V lookup: CDR1 MNHNS, CDR2 SASEGT. The CDR3 has 15 amino acids. The chain's CDR3 is CATPRIGDLEETQYF. CDR3 nucleotides: TGTGCCACGCCTCGGATCGGGGATTTGGAAGAGACCCAGTACTTC.

This clonotype was recorded a few times. This chain uses TRBV6-1 with TRBJ1-2; no reliable D call. CDR1 is MNHNS, CDR2 SASEGT, per germline. There are 17 residues in the CDR3. Between the trimmed V and J ends, which lost 6 bases and 2 bases, there was a span of 22 bases. CDR3 sequence reads: CASRDRSRVGNNYGYTF. As DNA, the CDR3 is TGTGCCAGCAGAGACCGATCCAGAGTAGGTAACAACTATGGCTACACCTTC.

This clonotype was detected ten times or more. CDR3 bases: TGTGCCAGCAGTGTAGACAGGGGCTCTGGAAACACCATATATTTT. Residues: CASSVDRGSGNTIYF. V is TRBV2 and J is TRBJ1-3; 8 nucleotides match TRBD1. There are 15 residues in the CDR3. Trimming at V came to 4 bases and at J to 0 bases, leaving 2 bases not matched to a gene. Germline V gene lookup returns CDR1 SNHLY and CDR2 FYNNEI.

The CDR3 sequence is CASSDGQINQPQHF. CDR3 in DNA: TGTGCCAGCAGTGACGGACAGATCAATCAGCCCCAGCATTTT. The V call is TRBV25-1, the J call TRBJ1-5; D might be TRBD1 (6 bases). This CDR3 region has 14 residues. CDR1 and CDR2 from the germline V gene are MGHDK and SYGVNS. V gave up 3 bases and J gave up 3 bases, with 9 bases separating them.

Ten or more counts support this clonotype. The chain employs TRBV12-3 or TRBV12-4 and TRBJ1-2; 7 positions match TRBD1. V gave up 6 bases and J gave up 4 bases; unmatched junction bases: 8. The CDR3 loop spans 14 amino acids. Here the CDR3 reads CASRPTGVSYGYTF. The CDR3, as DNA: TGTGCCAGCAGGCCTACAGGGGTCTCCTATGGCTACACCTTC.

This rearrangement joins TRBV6-5 to TRBJ2-2; possible D gene TRBD1, 6 bases. This CDR3 is 17 amino acids long. The V and J ends lost 0 bases and 2 bases respectively, with 13 bases between them. In germline, CDR1 is MNHEY, CDR2 SVGAGI. The CDR3 DNA follows: TGTGCCAGCAGTTACTCGTACGGGACATCCAACACCGGGGAGCTGTTTTTT. The encoded protein is CASSYSYGTSNTGELFF.

This clonotype was seen many times. The chain links TRBV27 to TRBJ2-1; tentative D call: TRBD2 (6 bases). The germline gives CDR1 MNHEY, CDR2 SMNVEV (reference sequence). The CDR3 is 16 amino acids. V was trimmed by 6 bases and J by 0 bases, leaving 15 bases between them. In DNA form, the CDR3 reads TGTGCCAGCAGCCCCTCCGCGGGGAACTCCTACAATGAGCAGTTCTTC. Translating gives CASSPSAGNSYNEQFF.

At least ten counts were recorded for this clonotype. The CDR3 loop reads CASSLGVAGELFF. In nucleotides, the CDR3 is TGTGCCAGCAGTTTGGGGGTTGCGGGGGAGCTGTTTTTT. The chain couples TRBV12-3 or TRBV12-4 to TRBJ2-2; D might be TRBD1 or TRBD2, each matching 5 bases. V dropped 3 bases and J dropped 8 bases, with 10 bases sitting between them. CDR3 length: 13 residues.

This clonotype was seen ten or more times. The rearrangement joins TRBV3-1 to TRBJ1-2, with a tentative D call TRBD1 (6 bases). The CDR3 covers 14 residues. With 0 bases removed from V and 8 bases from J, the gap between germline ends came to 13 bases. Germline V gene lookup returns CDR1 LGHDT and CDR2 YNNKEL (reference sequence). The CDR3 bases are TGTGCCAGCAGCCAAGATCCGAGGGGGGACGGCTACACCTTC. It yields the protein CASSQDPRGDGYTF.

In its sample, this clonotype was seen many times. The rearrangement uses TRBV20-1 and TRBJ1-2; 11 bases fit TRBD1. The trim removed 4 bases at V and 3 bases at J, leaving 7 bases unmatched. The CDR3 contains 15 residues. Germline values: CDR1 DFQATT, CDR2 SNEGSKA (reference sequence). The CDR3 bases are TGCAGTGCTACGGCGTGGACAGGGGGCGACTATGGCTACACCTTC. Encoded protein: CSATAWTGGDYGYTF.

Many counts were recorded for this clonotype. This chain connects TRBV2 to TRBJ2-5; 7 positions match TRBD2. Germline V gene lookup returns CDR1 SNHLY and CDR2 FYNNEI. The CDR3 loop spans 14 amino acids. The CDR3 sequence: CATARRGMKETQYF. As DNA, the CDR3 is TGTGCAACGGCTCGGCGGGGGATGAAAGAGACCCAGTACTTC.

This clonotype was seen at least ten times. The chain employs TRBV4-1 and TRBJ2-7, with 11 positions matching TRBD1. This CDR3 has 20 amino acids. CDR1 and CDR2 (germline): MGHRA, YSYEKL. Trimming cost V 0 bases and J 2 bases; bases outside gene matches: 15. The CDR3 bases are TGCGCCAGCAGCCAAGATTTCCCTGGGACAGGGGGGCAAGTTACCTACGAGCAGTACTTC. It encodes CASSQDFPGTGGQVTYEQYF.

This clonotype was seen repeatedly, ten times or more. CDR3: CASSPLVRVGSSDTQYF. In DNA, the CDR3 is TGTGCCAGCAGTCCCCTCGTCCGGGTAGGCTCTTCAGATACGCAGTATTTT. This sequence joins TRBV6-2 or TRBV6-3 and TRBJ2-3; D gene ambiguous. Germline V CDR1 and CDR2: MNHEY, SVGEGT. V was shortened by 5 bases and J by 4 bases, with 22 bases between the two germline ends. The CDR3 runs 17 residues.

This clonotype was recorded a few times. The chain uses TRBV2 and TRBJ2-3; D uncertain. The CDR3 sequence is 13 residues long. The germline V and J ends were trimmed by 3 bases and 4 bases, with 8 bases remaining between them. Per the germline V gene, CDR1 is SNHLY and CDR2 is FYNNEI. CDR3 sequence: CASSEDRADTQYF. The CDR3 nucleotides read TGTGCCAGCAGTGAGGACCGAGCAGATACGCAGTATTTT.